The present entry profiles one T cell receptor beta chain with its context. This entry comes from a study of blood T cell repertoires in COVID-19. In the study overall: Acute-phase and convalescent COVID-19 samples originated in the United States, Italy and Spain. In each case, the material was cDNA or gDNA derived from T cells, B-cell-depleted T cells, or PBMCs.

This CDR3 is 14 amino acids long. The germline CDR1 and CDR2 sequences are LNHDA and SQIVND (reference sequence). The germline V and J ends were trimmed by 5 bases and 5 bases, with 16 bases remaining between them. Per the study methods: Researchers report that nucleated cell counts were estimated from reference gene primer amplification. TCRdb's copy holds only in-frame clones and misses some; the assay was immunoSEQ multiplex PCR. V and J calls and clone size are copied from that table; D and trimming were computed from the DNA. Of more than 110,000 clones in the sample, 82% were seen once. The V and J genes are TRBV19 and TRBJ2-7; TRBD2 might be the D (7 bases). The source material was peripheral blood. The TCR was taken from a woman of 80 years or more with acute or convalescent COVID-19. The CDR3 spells CASSFRGAVNEQYF. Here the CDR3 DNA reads TGTGCCAGTAGTTTTCGGGGGGCGGTCAACGAGCAGTACTTC.